This TCR beta chain was observed in a study of cytomegalovirus exposure and HLA in healthy donors. Study observations and caveats: Researchers reported that a few CMV-associated chains were confirmed in vitro as CMV antigen-specific.

As regards this clone: Antigen: not known.

Per germline, CDR1 SNHLY and CDR2 FYNNEI. This CDR3 spans 13 amino acids. Trimming shortened V by 1 base and J by 5 bases, and 9 bases separated the two germline ends. Profiled with immunoSEQ multiplex PCR; TCRdb holds only in-frame clones, not every one. The sample shows over 150,000 clones, 65% to 90% of them seen only once. Sequencing was done on a sample of PBMCs. The chain is built from TRBV2 and TRBJ2-7, with unresolved D. The TCR originated in a man between 18 and 29 years old in good health and CMV-seropositive. The CDR3 DNA reads TGTGCCAGCAGTGAAGGCCAGGTCGACGAGCAGTACTTC. Translation gives CASSEGQVDEQYF. Drawing the rest from reference TRBV2 and TRBJ2-7, the complete variable domain is EPEVTQTPSHQVTQMGQEVILRCVPISNHLYFYWYRQILGQKVEFLVSFYNNEISEKSEIFDDQFSVERPDGSNFTLKIRSTKLEDSAMYFCASSEGQVDEQYFGPGTRLTVT.